The T cell receptor (beta chain) described here comes from a study of Ad26.COV2.S vaccination and SARS-CoV-2 variants. The CDR3 runs to 11 residues. Germline CDR1 and CDR2: MDHEN and SYDVKM. The V end lost 4 bases, the J end lost 5 bases, and 6 bases lay between the germline ends. Indicated treatment: 19 received Ad26.COV2.S at low or high dose, single or two shots; roughly five received placebo; per-sample allocation not given. Each sample was drawn 63 days after the first injection (of vaccine or placebo). The repertoire was sequenced with immunoSEQ multiplex PCR; TCRdb's copy has only in-frame clones and lacks some. The sample lists some 250,000 clones; roughly 90% were seen once.

The gene calls are TRBV28 and TRBJ2-7; unclear D gene. The sample consisted of peripheral blood, taken in a trial of Ad26.COV2.S vaccine versus placebo. The TCR originated in a person between 18 and 65 years old who received the Ad26.COV2.S COVID-19 vaccine or a placebo. CDR3 sequence reads: CASSWADEQYF. The CDR3 DNA reads TGTGCCAGCAGTTGGGCGGACGAGCAGTACTTC.